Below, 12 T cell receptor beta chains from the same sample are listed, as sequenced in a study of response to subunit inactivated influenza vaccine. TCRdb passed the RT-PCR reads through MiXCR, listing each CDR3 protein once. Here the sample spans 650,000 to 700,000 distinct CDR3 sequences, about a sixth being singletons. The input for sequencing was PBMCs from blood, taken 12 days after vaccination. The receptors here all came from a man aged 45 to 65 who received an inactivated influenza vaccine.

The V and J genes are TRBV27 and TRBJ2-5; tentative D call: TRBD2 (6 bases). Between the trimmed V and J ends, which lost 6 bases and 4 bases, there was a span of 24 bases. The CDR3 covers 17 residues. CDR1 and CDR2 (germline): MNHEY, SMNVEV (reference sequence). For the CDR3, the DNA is TGTGCCAGCAGGACAGCTCAGACTAGGTTTTCTCCAGAGACCCAGTACTTC. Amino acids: CASRTAQTRFSPETQYF.

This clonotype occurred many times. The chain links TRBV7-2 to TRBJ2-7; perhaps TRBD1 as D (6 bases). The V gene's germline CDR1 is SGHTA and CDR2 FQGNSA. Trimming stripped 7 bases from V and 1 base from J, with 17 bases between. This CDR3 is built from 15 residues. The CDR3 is CASTRQVQGSYEQYF. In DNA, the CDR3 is TGTGCCAGCACCAGACAGGTCCAAGGGTCCTACGAGCAGTACTTC.

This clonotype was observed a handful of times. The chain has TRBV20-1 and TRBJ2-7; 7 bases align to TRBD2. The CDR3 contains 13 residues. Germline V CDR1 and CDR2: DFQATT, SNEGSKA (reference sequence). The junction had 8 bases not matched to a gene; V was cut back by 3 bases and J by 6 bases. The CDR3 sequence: CSASRDYRSEQYF. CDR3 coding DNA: TGCAGTGCTAGCCGGGACTACCGGTCCGAGCAGTACTTC.

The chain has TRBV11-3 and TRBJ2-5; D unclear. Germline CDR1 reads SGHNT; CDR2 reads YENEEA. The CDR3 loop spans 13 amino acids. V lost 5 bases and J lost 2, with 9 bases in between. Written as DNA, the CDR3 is TGTGCCAGCAGCCGGAGCTGGCAAGAGACCCAGTACTTC. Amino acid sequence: CASSRSWQETQYF. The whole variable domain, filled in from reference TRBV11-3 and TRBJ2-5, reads EAGVVQSPRYKIIEKKQPVAFWCNPISGHNTLYWYLQNLGQGPELLIRYENEEAVDDSQLPKDRFSAERLKGVDSTLKIQPAELGDSAVYLCASSRSWQETQYFGPGTRLLVL.

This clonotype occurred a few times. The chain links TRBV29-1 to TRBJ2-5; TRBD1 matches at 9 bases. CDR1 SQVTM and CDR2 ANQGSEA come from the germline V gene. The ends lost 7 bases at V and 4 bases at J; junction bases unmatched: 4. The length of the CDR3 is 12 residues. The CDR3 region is CSADRGRETQYF. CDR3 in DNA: TGCAGCGCGGACAGGGGCCGAGAGACCCAGTACTTC.

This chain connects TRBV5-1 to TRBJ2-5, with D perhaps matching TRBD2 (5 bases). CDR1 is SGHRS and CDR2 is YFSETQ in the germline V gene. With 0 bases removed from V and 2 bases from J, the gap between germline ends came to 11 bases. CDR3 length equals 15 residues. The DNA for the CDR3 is TGCGCCAGCAGCTTGGGGACTGGATTTCAAGAGACCCAGTACTTC. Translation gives CASSLGTGFQETQYF.

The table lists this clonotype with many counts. The CDR3 DNA sequence: TGTGCCAGCAGTTTAAATAATCCCCTAACTGAAGCTTTCTTT. This gives the protein CASSLNNPLTEAFF. V and J are TRBV12-3 or TRBV12-4 and TRBJ1-1; D ambiguous. Trimming removed 2 bases from V and 5 bases from J, with 12 bases in between. The CDR3 runs 14 residues.

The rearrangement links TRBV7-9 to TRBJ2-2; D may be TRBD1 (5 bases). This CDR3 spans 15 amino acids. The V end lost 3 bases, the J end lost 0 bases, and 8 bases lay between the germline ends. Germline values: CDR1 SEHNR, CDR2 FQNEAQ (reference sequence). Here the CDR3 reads CASSFWGANTGELFF. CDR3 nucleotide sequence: TGTGCCAGCAGCTTCTGGGGCGCGAACACCGGGGAGCTGTTTTTT.

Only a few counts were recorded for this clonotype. This CDR3 is CAWMREVTEAFF. The CDR3 coding sequence is TGTGCCTGGATGAGGGAGGTCACTGAAGCTTTCTTT. V usage is TRBV30 and J usage is TRBJ1-1; D not resolved. The CDR3 sequence is 12 residues long. Trimming pared 4 bases from V and 4 bases from J, leaving 10 bases between. From germline, CDR1 is GTSNPN and CDR2 SVGIG (reference sequence).

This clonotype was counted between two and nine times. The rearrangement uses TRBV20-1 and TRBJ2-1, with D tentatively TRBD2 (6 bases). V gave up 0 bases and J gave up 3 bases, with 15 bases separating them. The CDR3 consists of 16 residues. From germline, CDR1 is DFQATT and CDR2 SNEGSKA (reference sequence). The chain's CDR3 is CSARESSVFIYNEQFF. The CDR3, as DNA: TGCAGTGCTAGAGAGTCTAGCGTGTTTATCTACAATGAGCAGTTCTTC.

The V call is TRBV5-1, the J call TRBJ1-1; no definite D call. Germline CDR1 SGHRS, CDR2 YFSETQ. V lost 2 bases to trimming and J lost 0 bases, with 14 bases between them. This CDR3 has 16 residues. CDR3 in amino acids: CASSFNGVRLNTEAFF. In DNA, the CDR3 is TGCGCCAGCAGCTTTAACGGGGTTCGTTTGAACACTGAAGCTTTCTTT.

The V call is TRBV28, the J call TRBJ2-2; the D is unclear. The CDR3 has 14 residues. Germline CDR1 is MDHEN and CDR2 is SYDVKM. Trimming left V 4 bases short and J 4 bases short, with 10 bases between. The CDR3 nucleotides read TGTGCCAGCAGTTCTACCCTCGGCACCGGGGAGCTGTTTTTT. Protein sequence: CASSSTLGTGELFF.